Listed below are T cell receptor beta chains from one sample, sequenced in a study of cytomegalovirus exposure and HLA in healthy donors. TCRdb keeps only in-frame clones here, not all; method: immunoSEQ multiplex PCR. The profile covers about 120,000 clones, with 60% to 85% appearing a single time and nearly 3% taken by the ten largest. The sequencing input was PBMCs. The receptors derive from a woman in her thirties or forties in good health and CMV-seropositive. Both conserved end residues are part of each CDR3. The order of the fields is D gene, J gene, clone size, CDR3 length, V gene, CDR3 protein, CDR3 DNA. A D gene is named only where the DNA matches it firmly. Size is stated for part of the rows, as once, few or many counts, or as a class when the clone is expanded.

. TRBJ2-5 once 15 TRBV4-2 CASSQRRGLQETQYF TGTGCCAGCAGCCAAAGGCGGGGATTACAAGAGACCCAGTACTTC
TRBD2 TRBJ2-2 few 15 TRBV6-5 CASSYSTSGHGELFF TGTGCCAGCAGTTACTCGACTAGCGGTCACGGGGAGCTGTTTTTT
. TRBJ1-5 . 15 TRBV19 CASSTQGISNQPQHF TGTGCCAGTAGTACCCAGGGGATTAGCAATCAGCCCCAGCATTTT
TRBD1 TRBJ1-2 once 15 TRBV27 CASSLSRDRDYGYTF TGTGCCAGCAGTTTATCTCGGGACAGAGACTATGGCTACACCTTC
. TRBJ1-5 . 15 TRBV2 CASSVDRNSNQPQHF TGTGCCAGCAGTGTCGACAGAAATAGCAATCAGCCCCAGCATTTT
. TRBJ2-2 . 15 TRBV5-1 CASSRRATDTGELFF TGCGCCAGCAGCCGGAGGGCCACAGACACCGGGGAGCTGTTTTTT
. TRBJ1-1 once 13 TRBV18 CASSPDSGTEAFF TGTGCCAGCTCACCCGATTCGGGCACTGAAGCTTTCTTT
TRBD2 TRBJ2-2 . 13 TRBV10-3 CAGGTSGGGELFF TGTGCCGGCGGGACTAGCGGGGGCGGGGAGCTGTTTTTT
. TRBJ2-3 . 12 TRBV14 CASSLYPDTQYF TGTGCCAGCAGCCTCTACCCAGATACGCAGTATTTT
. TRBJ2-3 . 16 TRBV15 CATSRRSGAARDTQYF TGTGCCACCAGCAGACGGAGTGGGGCCGCCCGGGATACGCAGTATTTT
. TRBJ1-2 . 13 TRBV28 CASSLRENYGYTF TGTGCCAGCAGTTTAAGGGAGAACTATGGCTACACCTTC
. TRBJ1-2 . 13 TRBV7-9 CASSLGSGDGYTF TGTGCCAGCAGCTTAGGTTCAGGGGATGGCTACACCTTC
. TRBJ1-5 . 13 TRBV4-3 CASSQDTNQPQHF TGCGCCAGCAGCCAAGACACTAATCAGCCCCAGCATTTT
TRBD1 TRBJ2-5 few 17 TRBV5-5 CASSSPLDRGGWETQYF TGTGCCAGCAGCTCCCCCCTCGACAGGGGAGGTTGGGAGACCCAGTACTTC
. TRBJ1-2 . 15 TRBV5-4 CASRPKTGINYGYTF TGTGCCAGCAGACCGAAGACAGGAATTAACTATGGCTACACCTTC
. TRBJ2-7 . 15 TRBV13 CASSPPGDSAYEQYF TGTGCCAGCAGCCCTCCGGGGGACTCAGCCTACGAGCAGTACTTC
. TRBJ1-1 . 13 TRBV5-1 CASSWGQNTEAFF TGCGCCAGCAGCTGGGGACAGAACACTGAAGCTTTCTTT
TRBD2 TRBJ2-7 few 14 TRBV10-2 CAKTTLAGGSRQYF TGCGCCAAAACAACACTAGCGGGAGGGAGTAGGCAGTACTTC
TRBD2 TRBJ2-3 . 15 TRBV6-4 CASSPSGGHTDTQYF TGTGCCAGCAGTCCAAGCGGGGGGCACACAGATACGCAGTATTTT
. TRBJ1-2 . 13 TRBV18 CASSPKGGRGYTF TGTGCCAGCAGTCCGAAGGGAGGACGGGGCTACACCTTC
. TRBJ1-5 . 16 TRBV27 CASRLEGSRIYQPQHF TGTGCCAGCAGACTAGAAGGTTCCCGGATTTATCAGCCCCAGCATTTT
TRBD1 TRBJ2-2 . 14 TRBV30 CAWSGPTGAGELFF TGTGCCTGGAGTGGACCGACAGGGGCCGGGGAGCTGTTTTTT
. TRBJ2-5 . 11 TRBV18 CASLTAETQYF TGTGCCAGCCTGACAGCGGAGACCCAGTACTTC
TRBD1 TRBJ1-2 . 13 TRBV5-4 CASSLGTGYGYTF TGTGCCAGCAGCTTGGGGACAGGATATGGCTACACCTTC
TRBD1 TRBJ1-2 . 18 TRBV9 CASSRLGQGATFGYGYTF TGTGCCAGCAGCCGATTGGGACAGGGGGCTACGTTCGGCTATGGCTACACCTTC
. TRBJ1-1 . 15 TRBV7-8 CASRVVVRGETEAFF TGTGCCAGCAGGGTAGTGGTCAGGGGCGAAACTGAAGCTTTCTTT
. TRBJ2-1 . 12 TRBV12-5 CASGPSHNEQFF TGTGCTAGTGGTCCCAGTCACAATGAGCAGTTCTTC
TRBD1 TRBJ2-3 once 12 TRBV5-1 CASSIGQDTQYF TGCGCCAGCAGCATAGGACAGGACACGCAGTATTTT
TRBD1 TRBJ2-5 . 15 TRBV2 CASSRAGQGLETQYF TGTGCCAGCAGTCGGGCAGGACAGGGGTTAGAGACCCAGTACTTC
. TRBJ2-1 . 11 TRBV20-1 CSAVRGSEQFF TGCAGTGCTGTCCGAGGGAGTGAGCAGTTCTTC
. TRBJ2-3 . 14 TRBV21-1 CASRTGPSSDTQYF TGTGCCAGCAGGACAGGACCATCCTCAGATACGCAGTATTTT
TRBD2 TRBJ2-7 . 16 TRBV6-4 CASSAGTSGRAHEQYF TGTGCCAGCAGCGCGGGGACTAGCGGGAGGGCCCACGAGCAGTACTTC
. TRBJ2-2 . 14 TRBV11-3 CASSANRVTGELFF TGTGCCAGCAGCGCAAACAGGGTTACCGGGGAGCTGTTTTTT
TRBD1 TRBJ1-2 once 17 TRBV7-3 CASSLTIGGQGAFGYTF TGTGCCAGCAGCTTAACCATTGGGGGACAGGGGGCGTTTGGCTACACCTTC